This TCR beta chain was identified in a study of blood T cells in healthy people across ages. Germline CDR1 and CDR2: DFQATT and SNEGSKA (reference sequence). V was shortened by 6 bases and J by 2 bases, with 11 bases between the two germline ends. The CDR3 has 13 amino acids. Each donor supplied roughly 9.1 milliliters of peripheral blood. In regard to this clonotype: Its specificity is unknown.

Next came a second PCR, run for about 7 to 12 cycles, which used a sample-barcoded 5' primer along with a J-beta primer mix. TCRdb called the 5' RACE reads again in MiXCR, with one record for every CDR3 protein. Of about 1.8 million distinct CDR3 sequences detected, just under 50% appear once; the ten largest clones hold around 2.1%. Study findings and constraints: Long-lived and aged donors differed, with more naive CD4+ cells and higher diversity in the long-lived.

Input material: blood. This TCR came from a woman between 40 and 55 years old in good health. This chain links TRBV20-1 with TRBJ2-1; no reliable D call. The CDR3 region has the DNA TGCAGTGCCGTTACTGGGGCCTACAATGAGCAGTTCTTC. It translates to CSAVTGAYNEQFF.